This T cell receptor (beta chain) is drawn from a study of regulatory T cells in long-lasting Graves disease. The study's findings and limits: Lower TCR diversity characterized persistent Graves' patients relative to newly diagnosed patients. Persistent disease was associated with favored TRBV28 usage and with favored use of TRBJ1-2 and TRBJ2-5.

This clonotype was seen ten or more times. Its specificity is not known. Stated time point: newly diagnosed GD, antithyroid drugs for less than 3 months. Generation of the TCR library employed RNA extracted from PBMCs. Libraries of TCR beta came from iRepertoire HTBI primers plus Arm-PCR of CDR3 regions. TCRdb processed the multiplex PCR reads anew with MiXCR; each CDR3 protein has one entry. The table includes 350,000 to 500,000 distinct CDR3 sequences, about a sixth detected once. There are 17 residues in the CDR3. CDR1 and CDR2 from the germline V gene are GTSNPN and SVGIG (reference sequence). V gave up 3 bases and J gave up 4 bases; unmatched junction bases: 9. Another study also made use of these data, one on T cells in Graves' hyperthyroidism and ophthalmopathy.

This sequence was found in a young woman with Graves disease. V gene TRBV30 combines with J gene TRBJ2-6; 10 bases line up with TRBD1. The material was peripheral blood mononuclear cells (PBMCs), obtained at new diagnosis, from a patient treated with antithyroid drugs. This CDR3 reads CAWRLTGGEVGANVLTF. The DNA of the CDR3 is TGTGCCTGGAGACTGACAGGGGGCGAAGTAGGGGCCAACGTCCTGACTTTC. The full variable domain, its missing parts supplied by reference TRBV30 and TRBJ2-6, is SQTIHQWPATLVQPVGSPLSLECTVEGTSNPNLYWYRQAAGRGLQLLFYSVGIGQISSEVPQNLSASRPQDRQFILSSKKLLLSDSGFYLCAWRLTGGEVGANVLTFGAGSRLTVL.